This T cell receptor beta chain was captured in a study of metastatic and nonmetastatic thyroid tumors. Thyroid surgery took place with no prior treatment in any patient. Through MiXCR, TCRdb re-clonotyped the PCR reads. The table shows more than 70,000 clones, with around 7.8% occurring only once. This clone was picked up many times. Trimming at V came to 4 bases and at J to 6 bases, leaving 5 bases not matched to a gene. Germline V gives CDR1 LGHDT, CDR2 YNNKEL (reference sequence). The CDR3 consists of 13 residues. Sequenced sample: blood. The sequence came from a female donor with papillary thyroid cancer or a benign thyroid nodule (not recorded which). Some clones in this sample may be carry-over from other donors' samples. The rearrangement joins TRBV3-1 to TRBJ2-7; 8 bases line up with TRBD2. The CDR3: CASSPRTSLEQYF. The CDR3 region has the DNA TGTGCCAGCAGCCCCCGGACTAGCCTCGAGCAGTACTTC.